This record looks at one T cell receptor beta chain sequence and its context. TCRdb's copy holds only in-frame clones and misses some; the assay was immunoSEQ multiplex PCR. In the table there are 400,000 to 500,000 clones, 89% of which are singletons. V was pared by 0 bases and J by 8 bases, with 11 bases between. Germline lookup yields CDR1 MNHNY and CDR2 SVGAGI (reference sequence). The CDR3 covers 14 residues. This sample was included in a study of Ad26.COV2.S vaccination and SARS-CoV-2 variants. Study context: Doses of Ad26.COV2.S were injected into muscle once or twice, 56 days apart.

Treatment of the sample: roughly 18 received Ad26.COV2.S at low or high dose, single or two shots; several received placebo; per-sample allocation not given. Sampling happened 63 days after the first vaccine or placebo injection. An adult donor aged 18-55 years was enrolled in Boston. The sequences come from peripheral blood, collected in a trial of Ad26.COV2.S vaccine versus placebo. The chain has TRBV6-6 and TRBJ2-1, with a weak D call TRBD1 (6 bases). This TCR was sampled from a person aged 18-60 years who received the Ad26.COV2.S COVID-19 vaccine or a placebo. The CDR3, as DNA: TGTGCCAGCAGTTACTCACAGGGTAACCATGAGCAGTTCTTC. Its translation is CASSYSQGNHEQFF.